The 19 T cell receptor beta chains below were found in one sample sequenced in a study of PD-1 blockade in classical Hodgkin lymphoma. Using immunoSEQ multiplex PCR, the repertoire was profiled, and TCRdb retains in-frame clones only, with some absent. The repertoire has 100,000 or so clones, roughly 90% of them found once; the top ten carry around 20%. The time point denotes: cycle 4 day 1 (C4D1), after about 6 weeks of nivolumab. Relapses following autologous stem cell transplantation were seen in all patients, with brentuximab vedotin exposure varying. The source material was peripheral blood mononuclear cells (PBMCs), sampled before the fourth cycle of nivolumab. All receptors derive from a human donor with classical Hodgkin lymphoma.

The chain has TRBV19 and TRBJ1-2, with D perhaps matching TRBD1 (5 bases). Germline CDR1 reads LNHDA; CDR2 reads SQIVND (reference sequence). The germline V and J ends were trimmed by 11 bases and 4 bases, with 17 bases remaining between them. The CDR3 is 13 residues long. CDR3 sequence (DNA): TGTGCCTCCCGGGACGCTGGACCCTATGGCTACACCTTC. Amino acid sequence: CASRDAGPYGYTF.

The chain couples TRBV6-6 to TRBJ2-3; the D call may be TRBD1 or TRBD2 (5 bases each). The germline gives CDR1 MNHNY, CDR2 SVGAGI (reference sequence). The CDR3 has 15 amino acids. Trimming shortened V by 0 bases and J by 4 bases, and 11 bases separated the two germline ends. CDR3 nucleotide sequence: TGTGCCAGCAGTTACTCGAGGGGCTGGGCAGATACGCAGTATTTT. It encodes CASSYSRGWADTQYF.

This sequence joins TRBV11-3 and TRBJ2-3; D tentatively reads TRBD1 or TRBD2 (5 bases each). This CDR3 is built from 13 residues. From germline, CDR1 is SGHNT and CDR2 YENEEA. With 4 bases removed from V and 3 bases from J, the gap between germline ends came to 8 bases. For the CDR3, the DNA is TGTGCCAGCAGCTCCTGGGGGACAGATACGCAGTATTTT. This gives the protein CASSSWGTDTQYF.

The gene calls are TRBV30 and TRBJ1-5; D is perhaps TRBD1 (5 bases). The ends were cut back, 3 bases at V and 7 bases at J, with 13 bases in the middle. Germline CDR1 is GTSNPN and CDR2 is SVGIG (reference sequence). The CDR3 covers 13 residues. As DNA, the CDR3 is TGTGCCTGGAGCTACGGGGGTGGACAGCCCCAGCATTTT. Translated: CAWSYGGGQPQHF.

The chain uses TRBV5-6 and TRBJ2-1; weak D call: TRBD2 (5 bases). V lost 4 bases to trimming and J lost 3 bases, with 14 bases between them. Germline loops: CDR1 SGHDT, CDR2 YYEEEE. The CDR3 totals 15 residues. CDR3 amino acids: CASSGSAEIYNEQFF. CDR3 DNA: TGTGCCAGCAGCGGTAGCGCAGAGATCTACAATGAGCAGTTCTTC.

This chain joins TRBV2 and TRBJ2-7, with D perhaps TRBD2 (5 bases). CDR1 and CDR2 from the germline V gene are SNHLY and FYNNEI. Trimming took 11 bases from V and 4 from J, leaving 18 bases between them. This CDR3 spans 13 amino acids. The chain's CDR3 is CAGWPGTGYEQYF. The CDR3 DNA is TGTGCCGGGTGGCCGGGAACGGGTTACGAGCAGTACTTC. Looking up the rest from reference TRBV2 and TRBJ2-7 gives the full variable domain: EPEVTQTPSHQVTQMGQEVILRCVPISNHLYFYWYRQILGQKVEFLVSFYNNEISEKSEIFDDQFSVERPDGSNFTLKIRSTKLEDSAMYFCAGWPGTGYEQYFGPGTRLTVT.

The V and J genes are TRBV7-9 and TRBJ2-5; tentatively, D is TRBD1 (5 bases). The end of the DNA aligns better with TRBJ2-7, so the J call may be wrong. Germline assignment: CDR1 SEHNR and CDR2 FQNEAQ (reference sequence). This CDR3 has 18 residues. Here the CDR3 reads CASSLTTETAGLAYEQYF. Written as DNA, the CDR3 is TGTGCCAGCAGCTTAACCACCGAGACCGCAGGGTTGGCCTACGAGCAGTACTTC.

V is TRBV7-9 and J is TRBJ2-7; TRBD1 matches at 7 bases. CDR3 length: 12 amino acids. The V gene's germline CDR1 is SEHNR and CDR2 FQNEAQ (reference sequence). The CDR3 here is CASSSSPGVGQV. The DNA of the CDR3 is TGTGCCAGCAGCAGCAGTCCAGGGGTGGGACAGGTC.

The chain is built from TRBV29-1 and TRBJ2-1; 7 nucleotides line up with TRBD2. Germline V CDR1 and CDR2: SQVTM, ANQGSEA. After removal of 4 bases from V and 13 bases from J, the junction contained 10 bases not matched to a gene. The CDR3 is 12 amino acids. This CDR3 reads CSVGRGSEGQFF. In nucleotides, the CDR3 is TGCAGCGTTGGTCGCGGGAGCGAAGGCCAGTTCTTC.

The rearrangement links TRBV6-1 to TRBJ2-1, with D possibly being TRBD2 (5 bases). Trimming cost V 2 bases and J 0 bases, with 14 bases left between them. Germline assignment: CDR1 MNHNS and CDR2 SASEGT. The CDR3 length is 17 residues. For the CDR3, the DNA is TGTGCCAGCAGTGAAAGTTGGGAGAGGAGCTCCTACAATGAGCAGTTCTTC. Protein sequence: CASSESWERSSYNEQFF.

CDR3 nucleotides: TGTGCCAGCAGTAATCCGACAGGGCCCGAGCAGTACTTC. Translation gives CASSNPTGPEQYF. The genes are TRBV6-5 and TRBJ2-7, with 7 bases lining up with TRBD1. The CDR3 runs to 13 residues. Germline loops: CDR1 MNHEY, CDR2 SVGAGI. V shed 5 bases and J 6 bases; nucleotides not matched to a gene: 7.

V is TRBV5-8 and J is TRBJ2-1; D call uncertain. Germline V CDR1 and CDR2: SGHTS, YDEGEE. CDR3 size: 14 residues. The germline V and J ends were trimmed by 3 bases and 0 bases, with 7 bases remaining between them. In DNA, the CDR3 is TGTGCCAGCAGCTCGGCAGGCTCCTACAATGAGCAGTTCTTC. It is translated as CASSSAGSYNEQFF.

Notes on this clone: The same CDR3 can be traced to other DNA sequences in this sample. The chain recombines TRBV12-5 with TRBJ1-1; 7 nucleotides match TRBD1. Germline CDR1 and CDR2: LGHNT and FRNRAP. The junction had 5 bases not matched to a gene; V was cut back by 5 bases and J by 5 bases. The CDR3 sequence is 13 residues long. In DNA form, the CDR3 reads TGTGCTAGTGGTCTTCAGGGGGGAACTGAAGCTTTCTTT. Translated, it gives CASGLQGGTEAFF.

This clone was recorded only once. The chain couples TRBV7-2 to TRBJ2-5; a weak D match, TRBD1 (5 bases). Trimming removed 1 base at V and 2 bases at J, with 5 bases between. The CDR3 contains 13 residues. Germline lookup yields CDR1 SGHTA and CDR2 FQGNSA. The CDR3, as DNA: TGTGCCAGCAGCTTAGGACAGCAAGAGACCCAGTACTTC. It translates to CASSLGQQETQYF.

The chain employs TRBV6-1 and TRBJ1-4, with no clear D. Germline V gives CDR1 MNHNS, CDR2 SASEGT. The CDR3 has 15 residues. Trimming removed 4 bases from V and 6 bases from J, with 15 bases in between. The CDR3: CASSGPPAGYEKLFF. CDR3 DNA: TGTGCCAGCAGTGGACCCCCAGCTGGGTATGAAAAACTGTTTTTT.

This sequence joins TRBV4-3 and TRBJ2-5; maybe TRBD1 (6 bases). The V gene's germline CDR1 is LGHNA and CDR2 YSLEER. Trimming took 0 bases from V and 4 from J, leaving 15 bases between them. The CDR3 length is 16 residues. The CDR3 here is CASSQDTIRGGETQYF. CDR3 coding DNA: TGCGCCAGCAGCCAAGATACTATCCGAGGGGGAGAGACCCAGTACTTC.

This chain's CDR3 is CSVEGPDAYSGNTIYF. The DNA of the CDR3 is TGCAGCGTTGAAGGACCGGACGCGTACTCTGGAAACACCATATATTTT. This rearrangement joins TRBV29-1 to TRBJ1-3; D is unclear. The CDR3 covers 16 residues. V lost 1 base and J 0 bases, leaving 13 bases between the germline ends. Germline loops: CDR1 SQVTM, CDR2 ANQGSEA.

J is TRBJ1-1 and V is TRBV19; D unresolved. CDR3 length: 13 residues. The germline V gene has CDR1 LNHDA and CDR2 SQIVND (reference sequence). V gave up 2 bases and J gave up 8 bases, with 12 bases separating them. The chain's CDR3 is CASSINLATEAFF. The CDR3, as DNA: TGTGCCAGTAGTATAAATTTGGCGACCGAAGCTTTCTTT.

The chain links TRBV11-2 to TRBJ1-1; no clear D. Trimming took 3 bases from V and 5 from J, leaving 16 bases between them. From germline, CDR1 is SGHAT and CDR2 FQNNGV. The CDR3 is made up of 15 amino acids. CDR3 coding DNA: TGTGCCAGCAGCTTGGAACGTACCTTGGGGACTGAAGCTTTCTTT. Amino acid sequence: CASSLERTLGTEAFF.